This T cell receptor beta chain was sequenced in a study of neoadjuvant anti-PD-1 for oral cavity cancer. In the study overall: Most patients had three to four biweekly doses of 3 mg/kg nivolumab before resection. Non-progressing patients received a fourth nivolumab dose near day 43, then surgery on days 50-56. Notes on the study in general: Pretreatment Treg/Th17 ratio correlated inversely with post-treatment tumor clonality.

This CDR3 comprises 14 residues. The V gene lost 7 bases and the J gene lost 2 bases, with 14 bases spanning the gap. Germline-derived CDR1 and CDR2 are LNHDA and SQIVND (reference sequence). Concerning this clone: Antigen unknown.

The repertoire was sequenced with immunoSEQ multiplex PCR; TCRdb's copy has only in-frame clones and lacks some. Of about 15,000 clones listed, around 60% are singletons. The sample here was PBMCs, taken before nivolumab (anti-PD-1) treatment. This TCR came from a person between 40 and 85 years old with oral cavity squamous cell carcinoma. V is TRBV19 and J is TRBJ1-2; D might be TRBD1 (6 bases). As DNA, the CDR3 is TGTGCCAGTAACAATCGGGGGACAAACTATGGCTACACCTTC. Protein sequence: CASNNRGTNYGYTF. The full variable domain, with the rest looked up from reference TRBV19 and TRBJ1-2, is DGGITQSPKYLFRKEGQNVTLSCEQNLNHDAMYWYRQDPGQGLRLIYYSQIVNDFQKGDIAEGYSVSREKKESFPLTVTSAQKNPTAFYLCASNNRGTNYGYTFGSGTRLTVV.